In this sample, the clone carrying this TCR beta chain turned up once. Libraries were prepared by immunoSEQ multiplex PCR; TCRdb keeps only in-frame clonotypes and omits some of them. The sample records 100,000 to 150,000 clones, 75% to 90% being singletons. This sample is part of a study of blood T cell repertoires in COVID-19. In the study overall: Whether acute or convalescent, the COVID-19 samples came from the United States, Italy and Spain. T cells, B-cell-depleted T cells, or PBMCs provided the cDNA or gDNA that served as material.

The CDR3 totals 14 residues. V lost 2 bases and J lost 2, with 9 bases in between. The germline gives CDR1 SNHLY, CDR2 FYNNEI. The sample consisted of peripheral blood. The receptor comes from a woman aged 80 or over with COVID-19, enrolled during active disease. The chain recombines TRBV2 with TRBJ1-2; no firm D call. The CDR3, as DNA: TGTGCCAGCAGTGAAAAATTCCTAAACTATGGCTACACCTTC. Amino acid sequence: CASSEKFLNYGYTF.